This record covers a single T cell receptor beta chain. No antigen is known for it. Germline assignment: CDR1 SGHDT and CDR2 YYEEEE. V gave up 4 bases and J gave up 0 bases; unmatched junction bases: 7. The CDR3 length is 17 residues. This sample was included in a study of a mutant IDH1 vaccine in newly diagnosed glioma. Study context: Vaccinations were initiated 4-6 weeks following radiotherapy alone, or were given together with temozolomide cycles. Pretreatment consisted of radiotherapy, temozolomide, or both, with most receiving both.

Time point: week 11, during vaccination. Each dose of the vaccine consisted of 300 ug of mutant IDH1 20-mer peptide, with topical imiquimod. General study findings and limits: Pseudoprogression appears to have had no connection to changes in top peripheral T cell clonotypes.

The table came from immunoSEQ multiplex PCR; TCRdb's copy has only in-frame clones and leaves some out. The sample yields some 120,000 clones, about 82% seen once. The sequences come from PBMCs, collected from a glioma patient whose treatment included an IDH1 peptide vaccine. The chain employs TRBV5-6 and TRBJ2-6; 7 nucleotides align to TRBD1. This TCR came from a man in his forties with glioma. CDR3 residues: CASSPPTGLSGANVLTF. The CDR3 DNA sequence: TGTGCCAGCAGCCCCCCGACAGGGCTCTCTGGGGCCAACGTCCTGACTTTC. Full variable domain (remainder filled in from reference TRBV5-6 and TRBJ2-6): DAGVTQSPTHLIKTRGQQVTLRCSPKSGHDTVSWYQQALGQGPQFIFQYYEEEERQRGNFPDRFSGHQFPNYSSELNVNALLLGDSALYLCASSPPTGLSGANVLTFGAGSRLTVL.